This T cell receptor (beta chain) was identified in a study of tumor-infiltrating lymphocytes in localized non-small cell lung cancer. Here immunoSEQ multiplex PCR was the method, and the copy in TCRdb shows in-frame clones only, minus some. This table has approximately 16,000 clones, less than 50% appearing once. Germline assignment: CDR1 SGHRS and CDR2 YFSETQ. V lost 3 bases and J lost 3; bases outside the gene matches: 8. The CDR3 has 17 residues. Sample: lung tumor tissue. The TCR was taken from a human donor with non-small cell lung cancer. This chain joins TRBV5-1 and TRBJ2-6, with 8 nucleotides matching TRBD1. The CDR3 DNA sequence: TGCGCCAGCAGCTCTCAGGACAGGGCGGTTGGGGCCAACGTCCTGACTTTC. It codes for CASSSQDRAVGANVLTF.